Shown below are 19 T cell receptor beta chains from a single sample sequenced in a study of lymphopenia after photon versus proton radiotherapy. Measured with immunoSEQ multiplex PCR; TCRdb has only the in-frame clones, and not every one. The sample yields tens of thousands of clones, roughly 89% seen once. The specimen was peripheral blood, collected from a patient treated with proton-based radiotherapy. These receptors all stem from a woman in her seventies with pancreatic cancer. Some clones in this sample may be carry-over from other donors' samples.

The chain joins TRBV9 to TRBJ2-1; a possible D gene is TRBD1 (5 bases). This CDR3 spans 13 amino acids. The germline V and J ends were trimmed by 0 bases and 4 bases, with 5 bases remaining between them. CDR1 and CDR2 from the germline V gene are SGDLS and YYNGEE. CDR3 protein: CASSVGQYNEQFF. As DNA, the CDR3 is TGTGCCAGCAGCGTAGGACAGTACAATGAGCAGTTCTTC. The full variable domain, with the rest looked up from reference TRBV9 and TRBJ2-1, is DSGVTQTPKHLITATGQRVTLRCSPRSGDLSVYWYQQSLDQGLQFLIQYYNGEERAKGNILERFSAQQFPDLHSELNLSSLELGDSALYFCASSVGQYNEQFFGPGTRLTVL.

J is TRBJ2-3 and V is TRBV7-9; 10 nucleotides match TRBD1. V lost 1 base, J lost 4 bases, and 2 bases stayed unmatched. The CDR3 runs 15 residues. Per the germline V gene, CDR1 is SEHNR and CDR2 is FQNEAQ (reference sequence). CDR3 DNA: TGTGCCAGCAGCTTAGGGGACAGGGGTCCAGATACGCAGTATTTT. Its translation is CASSLGDRGPDTQYF.

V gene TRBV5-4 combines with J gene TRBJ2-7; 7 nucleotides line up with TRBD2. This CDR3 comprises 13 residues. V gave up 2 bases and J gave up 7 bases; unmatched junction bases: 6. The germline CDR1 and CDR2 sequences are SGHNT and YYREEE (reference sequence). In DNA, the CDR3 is TGTGCCAGCAGCTTCGACTGGGGAGGGGAGCAGTACTTC. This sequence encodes CASSFDWGGEQYF.

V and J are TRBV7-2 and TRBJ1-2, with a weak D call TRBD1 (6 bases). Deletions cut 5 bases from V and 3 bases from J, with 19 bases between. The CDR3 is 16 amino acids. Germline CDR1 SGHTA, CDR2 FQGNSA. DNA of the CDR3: TGTGCCAGCAGCCGCCCGGGACAAGGAGCGGACTATGGCTACACCTTC. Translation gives CASSRPGQGADYGYTF.

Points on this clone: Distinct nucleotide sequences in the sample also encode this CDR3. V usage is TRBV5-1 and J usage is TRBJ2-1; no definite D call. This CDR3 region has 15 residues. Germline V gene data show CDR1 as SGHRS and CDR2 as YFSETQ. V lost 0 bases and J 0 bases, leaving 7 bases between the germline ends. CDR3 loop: CASSLGGSSYNEQFF. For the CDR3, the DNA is TGCGCCAGCAGCTTGGGGGGAAGCTCCTACAATGAGCAGTTCTTC.

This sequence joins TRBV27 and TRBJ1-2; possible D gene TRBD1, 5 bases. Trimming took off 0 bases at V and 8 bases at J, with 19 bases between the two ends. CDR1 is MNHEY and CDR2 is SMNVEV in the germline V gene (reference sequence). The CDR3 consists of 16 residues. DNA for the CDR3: TGTGCCAGCAGTTTATCTGTAGGGGCTACCTCCGTAGGCTACACCTTC. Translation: CASSLSVGATSVGYTF.

The CDR3 here is CASSPQTADNEQFF. In DNA, the CDR3 is TGCGCCAGCAGCCCCCAGACAGCCGACAATGAGCAGTTCTTC. The chain links TRBV4-3 to TRBJ2-1; D is perhaps TRBD1 (5 bases). The CDR3 has 14 amino acids. The V end was cut by 4 bases, the J end by 5 bases, with 12 bases between. Germline V gene data show CDR1 as LGHNA and CDR2 as YSLEER.

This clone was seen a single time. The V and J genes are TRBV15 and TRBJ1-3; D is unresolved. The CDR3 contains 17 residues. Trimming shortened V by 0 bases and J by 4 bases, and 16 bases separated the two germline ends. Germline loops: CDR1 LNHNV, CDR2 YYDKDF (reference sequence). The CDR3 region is CATSREKSSGLGNTIYF. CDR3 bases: TGTGCCACCAGCAGAGAGAAGTCTTCAGGACTCGGAAACACCATATATTTT.

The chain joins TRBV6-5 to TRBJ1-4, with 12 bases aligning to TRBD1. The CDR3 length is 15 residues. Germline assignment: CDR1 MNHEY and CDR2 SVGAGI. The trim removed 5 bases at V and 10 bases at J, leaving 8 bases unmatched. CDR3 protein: CASSPTGTGGGKLFF. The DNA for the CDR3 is TGTGCCAGCAGTCCCACCGGGACAGGGGGCGGAAAACTGTTTTTT.

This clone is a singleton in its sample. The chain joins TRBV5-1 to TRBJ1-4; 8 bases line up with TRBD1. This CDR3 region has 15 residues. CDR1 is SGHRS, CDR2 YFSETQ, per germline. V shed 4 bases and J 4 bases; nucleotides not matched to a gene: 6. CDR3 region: CASSQETGVNEKLFF. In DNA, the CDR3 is TGCGCCAGCAGCCAAGAGACAGGGGTTAATGAAAAACTGTTTTTT.

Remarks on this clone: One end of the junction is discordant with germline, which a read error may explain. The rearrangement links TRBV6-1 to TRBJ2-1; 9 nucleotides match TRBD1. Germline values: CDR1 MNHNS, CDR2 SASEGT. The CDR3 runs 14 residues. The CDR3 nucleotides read TGTGCCAGCAGTGAAGCGCTTCTAGGGACAGGGTTAGTCTTC. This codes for CASSEALLGTGLVF.

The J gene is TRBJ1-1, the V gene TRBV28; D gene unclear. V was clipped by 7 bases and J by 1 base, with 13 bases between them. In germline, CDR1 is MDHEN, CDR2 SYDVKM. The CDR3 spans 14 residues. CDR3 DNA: TGTGCCAGCACCGTAAGTAGTACGAACACTGAAGCTTTCTTT. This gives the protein CASTVSSTNTEAFF.

CDR3 residues: CASSSKRGVSNQPQHF. CDR3 DNA sequence: TGTGCCAGCAGTTCCAAAAGAGGGGTAAGCAATCAGCCCCAGCATTTT. The chain employs TRBV28 and TRBJ1-5, with TRBD1 as a possible D gene (5 bases). V lost 4 bases and J lost 1, with 14 bases in between. CDR1 MDHEN and CDR2 SYDVKM come from the germline V gene. The CDR3 runs 16 residues.

The CDR3 DNA reads as TGTGCCATCAGCGCGGGACAAAGCACAGATACGCAGTATTTT. Translating it yields CAISAGQSTDTQYF. The chain combines TRBV10-3 with TRBJ2-3; D tentatively fits TRBD1 or TRBD2 (6 bases each). The CDR3 loop spans 14 amino acids. Per the germline V gene, CDR1 is ENHRY and CDR2 is SYGVKD. Trimming pared 6 bases from V and 0 bases from J, leaving 10 bases between.

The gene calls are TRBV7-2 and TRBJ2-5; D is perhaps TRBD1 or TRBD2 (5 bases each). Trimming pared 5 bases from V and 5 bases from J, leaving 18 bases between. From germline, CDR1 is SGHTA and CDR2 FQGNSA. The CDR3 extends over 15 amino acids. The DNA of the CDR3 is TGTGCCAGCAGCCGGGGCCTTCACACCGGTGAGACCCAGTACTTC. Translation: CASSRGLHTGETQYF.

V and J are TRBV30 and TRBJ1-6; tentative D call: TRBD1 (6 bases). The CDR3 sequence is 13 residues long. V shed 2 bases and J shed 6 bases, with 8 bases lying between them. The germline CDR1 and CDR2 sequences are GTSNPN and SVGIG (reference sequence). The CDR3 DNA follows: TGTGCCTGGAGTCTACAGGGTAATTCACCCCTCCACTTT. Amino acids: CAWSLQGNSPLHF.

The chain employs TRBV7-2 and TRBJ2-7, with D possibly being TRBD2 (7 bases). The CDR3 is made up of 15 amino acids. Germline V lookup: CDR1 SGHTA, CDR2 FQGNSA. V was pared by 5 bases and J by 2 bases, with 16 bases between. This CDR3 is CASSPRGGGPYEQYF. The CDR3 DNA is TGTGCCAGCAGCCCCCGAGGGGGAGGGCCCTACGAGCAGTACTTC.

The CDR3 sequence: CASSTGAWGEQFF. The CDR3 region has the DNA TGTGCCAGTAGTACAGGGGCTTGGGGCGAGCAGTTCTTC. The chain recombines TRBV19 with TRBJ2-1; possible D gene TRBD1, 6 bases. Trimming took 4 bases from V and 10 from J, leaving 14 bases between them. The CDR3 has 13 amino acids. In germline, CDR1 is LNHDA, CDR2 SQIVND (reference sequence).

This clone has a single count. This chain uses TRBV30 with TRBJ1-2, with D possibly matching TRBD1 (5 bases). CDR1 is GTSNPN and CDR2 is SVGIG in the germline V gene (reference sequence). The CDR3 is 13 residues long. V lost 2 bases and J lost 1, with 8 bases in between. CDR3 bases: TGTGCCTGGAGTCCGGGGGGTAACTATGGCTACACCTTC. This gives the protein CAWSPGGNYGYTF.